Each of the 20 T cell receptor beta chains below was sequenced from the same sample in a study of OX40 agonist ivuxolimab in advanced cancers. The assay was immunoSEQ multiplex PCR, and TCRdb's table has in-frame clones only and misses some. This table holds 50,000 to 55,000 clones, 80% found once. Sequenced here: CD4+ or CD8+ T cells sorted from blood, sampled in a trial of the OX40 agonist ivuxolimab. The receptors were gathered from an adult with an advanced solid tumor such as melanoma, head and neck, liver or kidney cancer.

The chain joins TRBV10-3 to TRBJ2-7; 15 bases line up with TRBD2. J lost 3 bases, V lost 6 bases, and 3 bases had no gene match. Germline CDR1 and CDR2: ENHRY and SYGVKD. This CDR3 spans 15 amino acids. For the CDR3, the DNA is TGTGCCATCAGAGGGACTAGCGGGGGGTTCTACGAGCAGTACTTC. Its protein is CAIRGTSGGFYEQYF.

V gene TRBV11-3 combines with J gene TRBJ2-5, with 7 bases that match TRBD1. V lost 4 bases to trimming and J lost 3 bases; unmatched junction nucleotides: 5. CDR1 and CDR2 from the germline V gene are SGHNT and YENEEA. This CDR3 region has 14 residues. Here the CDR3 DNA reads TGTGCCAGCAGCTCGAACAGGGGTAAAGAGACCCAGTACTTC. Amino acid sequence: CASSSNRGKETQYF.

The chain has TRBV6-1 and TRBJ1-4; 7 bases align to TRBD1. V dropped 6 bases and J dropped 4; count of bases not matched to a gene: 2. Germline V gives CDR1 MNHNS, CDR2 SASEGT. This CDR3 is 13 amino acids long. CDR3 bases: TGTGCCAGCAGGGGACAGTTTAATGAAAAACTGTTTTTT. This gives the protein CASRGQFNEKLFF.

The CDR3 DNA is TGTGCCAGCATGGCTCTAGCGGGAGATCGCAATGAGCAGTTCTTC. Amino acid sequence: CASMALAGDRNEQFF. This chain uses TRBV5-6 with TRBJ2-1; 10 bases line up with TRBD2. The junction had 9 bases not matched to a gene; V was cut back by 6 bases and J by 6 bases. Germline assignment: CDR1 SGHDT and CDR2 YYEEEE. The CDR3 has 15 amino acids.

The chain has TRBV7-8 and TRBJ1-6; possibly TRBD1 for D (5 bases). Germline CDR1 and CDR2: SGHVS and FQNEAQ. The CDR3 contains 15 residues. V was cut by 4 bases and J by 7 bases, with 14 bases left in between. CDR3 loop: CASSSRQSPNSPLHF. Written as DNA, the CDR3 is TGTGCCAGCAGCTCTCGACAGAGTCCAAATTCACCCCTCCACTTT.

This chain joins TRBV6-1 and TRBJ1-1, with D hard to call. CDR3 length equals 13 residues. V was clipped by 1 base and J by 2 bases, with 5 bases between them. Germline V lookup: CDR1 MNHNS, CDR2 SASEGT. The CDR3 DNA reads TGTGCCAGCAGTGAAGGACACAACACTGAAGCTTTCTTT. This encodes CASSEGHNTEAFF.

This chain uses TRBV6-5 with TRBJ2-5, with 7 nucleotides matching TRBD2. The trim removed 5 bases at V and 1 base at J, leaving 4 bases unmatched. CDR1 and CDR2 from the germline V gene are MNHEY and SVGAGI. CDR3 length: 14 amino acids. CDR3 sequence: CASSQAGFQETQYF. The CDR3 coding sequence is TGTGCCAGCAGTCAAGCGGGATTCCAAGAGACCCAGTACTTC.

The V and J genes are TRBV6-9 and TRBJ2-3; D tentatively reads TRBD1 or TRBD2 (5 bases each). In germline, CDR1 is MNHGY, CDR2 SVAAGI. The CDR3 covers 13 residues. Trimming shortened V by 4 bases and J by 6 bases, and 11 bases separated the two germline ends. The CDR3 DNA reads TGTGCCAGCAGTTTGGGGGATGTGGATACGCAGTATTTT. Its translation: CASSLGDVDTQYF.

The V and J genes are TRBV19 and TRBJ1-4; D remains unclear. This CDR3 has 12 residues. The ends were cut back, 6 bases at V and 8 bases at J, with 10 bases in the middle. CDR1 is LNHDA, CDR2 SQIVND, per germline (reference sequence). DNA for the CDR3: TGTGCCAGTAGGGGAGACATGGAAAAACTGTTTTTT. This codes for CASRGDMEKLFF. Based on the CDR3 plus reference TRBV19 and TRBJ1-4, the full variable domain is DGGITQSPKYLFRKEGQNVTLSCEQNLNHDAMYWYRQDPGQGLRLIYYSQIVNDFQKGDIAEGYSVSREKKESFPLTVTSAQKNPTAFYLCASRGDMEKLFFGSGTQLSVL.

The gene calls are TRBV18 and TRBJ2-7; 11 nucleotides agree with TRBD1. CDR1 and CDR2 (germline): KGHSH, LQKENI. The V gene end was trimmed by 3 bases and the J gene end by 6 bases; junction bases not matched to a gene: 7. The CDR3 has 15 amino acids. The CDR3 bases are TGTGCCAGCTCACCCGGACAGGGGGCGACAGCCGAGCAGTACTTC. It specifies CASSPGQGATAEQYF.

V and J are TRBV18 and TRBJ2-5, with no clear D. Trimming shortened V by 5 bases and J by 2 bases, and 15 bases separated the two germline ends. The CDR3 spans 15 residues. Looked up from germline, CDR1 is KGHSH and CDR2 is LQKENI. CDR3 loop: CASSLSGLGQETQYF. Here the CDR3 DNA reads TGTGCCAGCTCATTATCGGGCCTGGGGCAAGAGACCCAGTACTTC.

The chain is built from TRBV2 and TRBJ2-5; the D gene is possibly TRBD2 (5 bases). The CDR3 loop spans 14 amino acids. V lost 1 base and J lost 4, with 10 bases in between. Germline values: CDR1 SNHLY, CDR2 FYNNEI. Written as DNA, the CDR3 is TGTGCCAGCAGTGAAGACGGACGGGGAGAGACCCAGTACTTC. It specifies CASSEDGRGETQYF.

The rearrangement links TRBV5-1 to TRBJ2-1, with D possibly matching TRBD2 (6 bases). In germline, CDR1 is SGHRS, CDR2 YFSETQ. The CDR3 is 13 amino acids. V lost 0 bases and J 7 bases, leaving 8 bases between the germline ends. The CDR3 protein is CASSLVAGNEQFF. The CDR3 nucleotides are TGCGCCAGCAGCTTGGTGGCGGGGAATGAGCAGTTCTTC.

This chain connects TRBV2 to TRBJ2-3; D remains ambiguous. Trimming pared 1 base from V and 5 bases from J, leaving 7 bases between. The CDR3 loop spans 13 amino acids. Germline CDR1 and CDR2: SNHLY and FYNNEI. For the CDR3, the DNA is TGTGCCAGCAGTGAAGGGGGATTAGATACGCAGTATTTT. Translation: CASSEGGLDTQYF.

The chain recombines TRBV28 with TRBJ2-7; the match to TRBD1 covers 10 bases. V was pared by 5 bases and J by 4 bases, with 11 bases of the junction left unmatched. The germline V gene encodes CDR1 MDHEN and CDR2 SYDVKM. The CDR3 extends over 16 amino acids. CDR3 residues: CASSLLGTGAIYEQYF. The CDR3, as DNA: TGTGCCAGCAGTCTTCTAGGGACAGGGGCTATTTACGAGCAGTACTTC.

The CDR3 is CASSATGGNSPLHF. CDR3 nucleotides: TGTGCCAGCAGCGCGACAGGGGGGAATTCACCCCTCCACTTT. The genes are TRBV2 and TRBJ1-6, with 9 bases lining up with TRBD1. CDR3 length: 14 residues. Germline values: CDR1 SNHLY, CDR2 FYNNEI. The V gene end was trimmed by 6 bases and the J gene end by 7 bases; junction bases not matched to a gene: 4.

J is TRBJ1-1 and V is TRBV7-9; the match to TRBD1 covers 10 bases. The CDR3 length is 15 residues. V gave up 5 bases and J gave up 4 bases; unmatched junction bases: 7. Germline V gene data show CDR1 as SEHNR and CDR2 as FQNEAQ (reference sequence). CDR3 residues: CASSLQDRGTTEAFF. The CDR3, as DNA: TGTGCCAGCAGCCTCCAGGACAGGGGGACCACTGAAGCTTTCTTT.

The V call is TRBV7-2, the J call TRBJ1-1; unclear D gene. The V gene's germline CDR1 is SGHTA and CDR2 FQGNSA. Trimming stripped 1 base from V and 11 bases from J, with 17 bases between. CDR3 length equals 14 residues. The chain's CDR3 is CASSLGPSALNAFF. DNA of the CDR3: TGTGCCAGCAGCTTAGGTCCCTCGGCCCTAAATGCTTTCTTT.

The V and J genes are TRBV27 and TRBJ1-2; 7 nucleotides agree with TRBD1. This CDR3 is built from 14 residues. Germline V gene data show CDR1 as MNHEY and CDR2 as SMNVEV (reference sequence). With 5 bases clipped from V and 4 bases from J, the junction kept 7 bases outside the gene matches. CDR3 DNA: TGTGCCAGCAGTCCCAGACAGGGTTTCTATGGCTACACCTTC. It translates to CASSPRQGFYGYTF.

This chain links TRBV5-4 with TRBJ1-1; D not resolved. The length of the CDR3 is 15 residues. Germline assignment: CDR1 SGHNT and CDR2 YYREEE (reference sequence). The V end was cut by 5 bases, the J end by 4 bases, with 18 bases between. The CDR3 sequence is CASRRGGLSGTEAFF. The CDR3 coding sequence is TGTGCCAGCAGACGAGGTGGCCTCTCCGGCACTGAAGCTTTCTTT.